This T cell receptor beta chain was sequenced for a study of blood T cell repertoires in COVID-19. About the research overall: The cDNA or gDNA used as material had been derived from T cells, B-cell-depleted T cells, or PBMCs.

Clones were sequenced by immunoSEQ multiplex PCR, and TCRdb holds only the in-frame ones, with some missing. The table records roughly 120,000 clones, roughly nine tenths of them present only once. The CDR3 has 14 amino acids. In germline, CDR1 is KGHDR, CDR2 SFDVKD. Trimming shortened V by 5 bases and J by 5 bases, and 12 bases separated the two germline ends. This chain uses TRBV24-1 with TRBJ1-5, with D tentatively TRBD1 (6 bases). This TCR was recovered from a man between 60 and 75 years old with COVID-19, enrolled during active disease. The sequenced sample consisted of peripheral blood. CDR3 DNA: TGTGCCACCAGTGTTGCAGGGGTTGATCAGCCCCAGCATTTT. Translation: CATSVAGVDQPQHF.